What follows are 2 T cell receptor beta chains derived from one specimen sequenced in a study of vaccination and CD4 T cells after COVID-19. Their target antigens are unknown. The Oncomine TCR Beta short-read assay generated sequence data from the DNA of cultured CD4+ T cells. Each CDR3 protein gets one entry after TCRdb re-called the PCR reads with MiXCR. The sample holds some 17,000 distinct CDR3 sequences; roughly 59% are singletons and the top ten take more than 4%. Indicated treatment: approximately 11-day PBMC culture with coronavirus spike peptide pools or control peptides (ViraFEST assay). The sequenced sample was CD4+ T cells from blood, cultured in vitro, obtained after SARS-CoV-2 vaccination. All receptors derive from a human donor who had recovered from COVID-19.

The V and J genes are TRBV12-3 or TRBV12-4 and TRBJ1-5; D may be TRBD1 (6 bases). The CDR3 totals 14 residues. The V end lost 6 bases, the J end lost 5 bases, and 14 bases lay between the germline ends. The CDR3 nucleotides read TGTGCCAGCAGGAGGGGGATCAGTGATCAGCCCCAGCATTTT. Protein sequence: CASRRGISDQPQHF.

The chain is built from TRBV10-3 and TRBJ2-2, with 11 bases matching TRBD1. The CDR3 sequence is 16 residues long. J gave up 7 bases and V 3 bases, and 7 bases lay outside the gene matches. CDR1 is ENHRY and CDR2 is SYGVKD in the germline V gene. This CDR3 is CAISDRTGGVGGELFF. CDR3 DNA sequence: TGTGCCATCAGTGATCGGACAGGGGGCGTCGGCGGGGAGCTGTTTTTT.